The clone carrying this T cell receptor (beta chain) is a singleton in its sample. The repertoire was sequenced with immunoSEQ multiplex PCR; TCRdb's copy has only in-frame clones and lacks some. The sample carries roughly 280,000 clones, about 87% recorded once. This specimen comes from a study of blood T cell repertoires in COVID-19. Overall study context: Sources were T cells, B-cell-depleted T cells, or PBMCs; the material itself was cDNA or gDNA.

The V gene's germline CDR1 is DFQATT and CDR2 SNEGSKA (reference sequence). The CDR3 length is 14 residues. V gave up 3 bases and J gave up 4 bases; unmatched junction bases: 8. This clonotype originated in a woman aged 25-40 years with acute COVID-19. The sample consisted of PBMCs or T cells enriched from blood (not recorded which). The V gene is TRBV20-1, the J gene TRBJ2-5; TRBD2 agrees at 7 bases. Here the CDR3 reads CSASLGEGPETQYF. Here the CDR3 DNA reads TGCAGTGCTAGTTTGGGGGAGGGCCCAGAGACCCAGTACTTC.